A selection of T cell receptor beta chains follows, all from one sample in a study of CD8+ T cells in alopecia areata. Clones were read by immunoSEQ multiplex PCR, and TCRdb kept only the in-frame ones, dropping some. The table records 120,000 to 150,000 clones, around 47% of them present only once. The sample consisted of CD4+ T cells sorted from blood. The origin of the receptors is a human donor with alopecia areata. The CDR3 runs from the conserved cysteine through the conserved F or W. A D gene is named only where the DNA matches it firmly. Some rows mark clone size as missing; the rest say once, few, many or name a class of expanded clone.

clone size,J gene,D gene,V gene,CDR3 DNA,CDR3 protein
.,TRBJ1-5,.,TRBV30,TGTGCCTGGAGTGAGCTGGCGGGGCAGCCCCAGCATTTT,CAWSELAGQPQHF
.,TRBJ1-5,.,TRBV5-6,TGTGCCAGCAGCTTGTATACAGGGATCAATCAGCCCCAGCATTTT,CASSLYTGINQPQHF
.,TRBJ1-5,.,TRBV30,TGTGCCTGGAGTGTTCATGGAAGGGTCGGTCAGCCCCAGCATTTT,CAWSVHGRVGQPQHF
once,TRBJ2-4,TRBD1,TRBV5-1,TGCGCCAGCAGCAAGGGACAGGGGAATAAAAACATTCAGTACTTC,CASSKGQGNKNIQYF
.,TRBJ2-5,TRBD2,TRBV5-1,TGCGCCAGCAGCGGAACTGTCAGCGGGAGAAAGGAGACCCAGTACTTC,CASSGTVSGRKETQYF
.,TRBJ2-3,TRBD1,TRBV29-1,TGCAGCGTTGGGACAGGCTCTTATTCAGATACGCAGTATTTT,CSVGTGSYSDTQYF
.,TRBJ2-3,.,TRBV29-1,TGCAGCGTAGCCAATACGGATACGCAGTATTTT,CSVANTDTQYF
.,TRBJ2-7,.,TRBV18,TGTGCCAGCTCGCCGGACCTACTGCTTTACGAGCAGTACTTC,CASSPDLLLYEQYF
few,TRBJ2-3,.,TRBV19,TGTGCCAGTAGTATCTCGACACCAGATACGCAGTATTTT,CASSISTPDTQYF
.,TRBJ1-1,.,TRBV23-1,TGCGCCAGCGAACTCGGGACATCGAACACTGAAGCTTTCTTT,CASELGTSNTEAFF
.,TRBJ2-6,.,TRBV30,TGTGCCTGGAGTGCATGGGTCGGGGCCAACGTCCTGACTTTC,CAWSAWVGANVLTF
.,TRBJ2-3,.,TRBV5-1,TGCGCCAGCAGCTTGGGCAGAACAGATACGCAGTATTTT,CASSLGRTDTQYF
.,TRBJ2-3,.,TRBV2,TGTGCCAGCAACTACAGGGCTGGCTTTCCAGATACGCAGTATTTT,CASNYRAGFPDTQYF
.,TRBJ1-2,.,TRBV7-3,TGTGCCAGCAGCTTAACGGCAGGGAGTTTGAACACCTTC,CASSLTAGSLNTF
.,TRBJ1-1,.,TRBV4-1,TGCGCCAGCAGCCAAGGCCGGGGAATGAACACTGAAGCTTTCTTT,CASSQGRGMNTEAFF
.,TRBJ2-4,.,TRBV4-1,TGCGCCAGCAGCACAACCCTGGGTGGCATTCAGTACTTC,CASSTTLGGIQYF
few,TRBJ1-2,TRBD1,TRBV20-1,TGCAGCATCAGGGGGTTCAGTGGCTACACCTTC,CSIRGFSGYTF
.,TRBJ2-5,TRBD1,TRBV15,TGTGCCACCAGCAGACAGGGGGTAGGGGAGACCCAGTACTTC,CATSRQGVGETQYF
.,TRBJ2-5,.,TRBV5-1,TGCGCCAGCAGCTTGGACACTACGGCGGGTGGAGAGACCCAGTACTTC,CASSLDTTAGGETQYF
few,TRBJ2-5,.,TRBV12-5,TGTGCTAGTGGTTTTGGGAGCGGCCAAGAGACCCAGTACTTC,CASGFGSGQETQYF
.,TRBJ2-7,TRBD1,TRBV2,TGTGCCAGCAGTGAAAGGGTGGGACAGGGGTCAGAGCAGTACTTC,CASSERVGQGSEQYF
.,TRBJ2-1,TRBD2,TRBV5-4,TGTGCCAGCAGGGGAAGCGGGGGATCAACCGATGAGCAGTTCTTC,CASRGSGGSTDEQFF
.,TRBJ2-7,.,TRBV29-1,TGCAGCGTTCGGGACTTTGGCCTCTACGAGCAGTACTTC,CSVRDFGLYEQYF
.,TRBJ2-1,.,TRBV6-5,TGTGCCAGCGGACGGGGAGAAAATGAGCAGTTCTTC,CASGRGENEQFF
.,TRBJ2-4,TRBD1,TRBV9,TGTGCCAGCAGCCTTCACGGACAGGGAAACATTCAGTACTTC,CASSLHGQGNIQYF
.,TRBJ2-1,.,TRBV27,TGTGCCAGCCGGGCGGGACAGAATTACAATGAGCAGTTCTTC,CASRAGQNYNEQFF
once,TRBJ2-7,.,TRBV14,TGTGCCAGCAGCCAAGATACGACTACCTACGAGCAGTACTTC,CASSQDTTTYEQYF
few,TRBJ1-1,.,TRBV30,TGTGCCTGGAGTGTACGGGGGAACACTGAAGCTTTCTTT,CAWSVRGNTEAFF
.,TRBJ2-3,TRBD2,TRBV6-5,TGTGCCAGCAGGCGGGAGGGCCTGAACACAGATACGCAGTATTTT,CASRREGLNTDTQYF
once,TRBJ2-7,.,TRBV2,TGTGCCAGCAGAGAGGACAGTATAACCTACGAGCAGTACTTC,CASREDSITYEQYF
.,TRBJ1-6,.,TRBV28,TGTGCCAGCAGAAGACTAACCAATTCACCCCTCCACTTT,CASRRLTNSPLHF
medium-sized,TRBJ2-5,.,TRBV14,TGTGCCAGCAGCTATGACCCGAGACCAGAGACCCAGTACTTC,CASSYDPRPETQYF
.,TRBJ2-7,TRBD2,TRBV29-1,TGCAGCGTTGATGTAGCGGGTGGTCGAAACGAGCAGTACTTC,CSVDVAGGRNEQYF